These 12 T cell receptor beta chains originate from one sample sequenced in a study of T cell repertoires and Cas9 in healthy adults. Repertoires were generated with immunoSEQ multiplex PCR, while TCRdb's copy carries only in-frame clones and drops some. Here the sample spans tens of thousands of clones, 91% being singletons. Sequenced material: CD4+ effector T cells (CD127+, CD25-, CD137-, CD154-) from PBMCs; culture status not recorded. The receptors were gathered from a human donor in good health.

For this clone: At one end the junction does not follow the germline gene, possibly because of a read error. Other DNA variants within this sample encode the same CDR3. The rearrangement uses TRBV5-1 and TRBJ1-4; tentative D call: TRBD1 (5 bases). Per the germline V gene, CDR1 is SGHRS and CDR2 is YFSETQ. The CDR3 has 16 amino acids. The chain's CDR3 is CASMAGGVATNEKLFF. The CDR3 DNA sequence: TGCGCCAGCATGGCCGGAGGGGTTGCAACTAATGAAAAGCTGTTTTTT.

The chain carries TRBV19 and TRBJ1-5, with TRBD1 as a possible D gene (5 bases). Germline-derived CDR1 and CDR2 are LNHDA and SQIVND (reference sequence). The CDR3 totals 15 residues. V gave up 5 bases and J gave up 3 bases, with 14 bases separating them. CDR3 sequence: CASSARDGYNQPQHF. The CDR3 DNA is TGTGCCAGTAGTGCCCGGGACGGATACAATCAGCCCCAGCATTTT. The full variable domain, with the rest looked up from reference TRBV19 and TRBJ1-5, is DGGITQSPKYLFRKEGQNVTLSCEQNLNHDAMYWYRQDPGQGLRLIYYSQIVNDFQKGDIAEGYSVSREKKESFPLTVTSAQKNPTAFYLCASSARDGYNQPQHFGDGTRLSIL.

The sample holds one count of this clone. CDR3 in DNA: TGTGCCAGTAGTCTCACTCCTAGCAATCAGCCCCAGCATTTT. Translating gives CASSLTPSNQPQHF. This chain connects TRBV19 to TRBJ1-5; no definite D call. The CDR3 is 14 amino acids. Per germline, CDR1 LNHDA and CDR2 SQIVND (reference sequence). V was cut by 5 bases and J by 0 bases, with 8 bases left in between.

This clone has only a few counts. Germline is not matched at one junction end, which may reflect a read error. V and J are TRBV27 and TRBJ1-2; 11 bases line up with TRBD1. The germline CDR1 and CDR2 sequences are MNHEY and SMNVEV (reference sequence). This CDR3 contains 15 residues. The CDR3 loop is CASRTRTGGARELAF. The DNA of the CDR3 is TGTGCCAGCCGAACGCGGACAGGGGGCGCCCGGGAATTAGCCTTC.

This clone came up once. The chain couples TRBV10-1 to TRBJ2-1; D is possibly TRBD2 (6 bases). Germline values: CDR1 WNHNN, CDR2 SYGVQD (reference sequence). Trimming cost V 2 bases and J 9 bases, with 11 bases left between them. CDR3 length: 13 amino acids. CDR3 loop: CASSETGGGEQFF. Written as DNA, the CDR3 is TGCGCCAGCAGTGAGACCGGGGGTGGTGAGCAGTTCTTC.

The J gene is TRBJ1-4, the V gene TRBV11-3; unclear D gene. Germline CDR1 and CDR2: SGHNT and YENEEA. The CDR3 covers 14 residues. With 4 bases removed from V and 4 bases from J, the gap between germline ends came to 10 bases. CDR3 DNA sequence: TGTGCCAGCAGCTCCCGGGTTGTTAATGAAAAACTGTTTTTT. Protein product: CASSSRVVNEKLFF.

The chain links TRBV28 to TRBJ2-7, with TRBD1 matching over 10 bases. Per the germline V gene, CDR1 is MDHEN and CDR2 is SYDVKM. This CDR3 is 15 amino acids long. V gave up 2 bases and J gave up 3 bases; unmatched junction bases: 4. CDR3 sequence reads: CASSLGDRGFYEQYF. CDR3 DNA: TGTGCCAGCAGTTTAGGGGACAGGGGTTTCTACGAGCAGTACTTC.

The rearrangement links TRBV7-2 to TRBJ2-1, with D possibly matching TRBD2 (5 bases). Germline V CDR1 and CDR2: SGHTA, FQGNSA. The ends were cut back, 5 bases at V and 0 bases at J, with 11 bases in the middle. The CDR3 extends over 15 amino acids. CDR3 loop: CASSTDFPSYNEQFF. For the CDR3, the DNA is TGTGCCAGCAGCACGGACTTCCCCTCCTACAATGAGCAGTTCTTC.

The genes are TRBV6-5 and TRBJ1-1, with D hard to call. V was clipped by 3 bases and J by 2 bases, with 13 bases between them. Germline V gives CDR1 MNHEY, CDR2 SVGAGI. This CDR3 has 15 residues. The CDR3 region has the DNA TGTGCCAGCAGTTATTTTCGGGCAGCCAACACTGAAGCTTTCTTT. Residues: CASSYFRAANTEAFF.

About this clone: The junction differs from germline at one of its ends, possibly a read error. Other DNA sequences in this sample translate to the same CDR3. The V and J genes are TRBV18 and TRBJ1-5, with 8 bases matching TRBD1. Germline values: CDR1 KGHSH, CDR2 LQKENI. The CDR3 length is 16 residues. The CDR3 nucleotides read TGTGCCAGCTCGCCACTCCCGGGACAGGGCAATCAGCCCCAGCATTTT. Translation gives CASSPLPGQGNQPQHF.

The J gene is TRBJ1-2, the V gene TRBV4-3; D gene ambiguous. The CDR3 sequence is 15 residues long. V dropped 3 bases and J dropped 4 bases, with 15 bases sitting between them. The germline V gene has CDR1 LGHNA and CDR2 YSLEER. The CDR3 DNA is TGCGCCAGCAGCCACTTACGTCGAAAGACCTATGGCTACACCTTC. Protein sequence: CASSHLRRKTYGYTF.

The chain employs TRBV28 and TRBJ2-5; 8 positions match TRBD1. V lost 2 bases and J lost 5; bases outside the gene matches: 7. The germline gives CDR1 MDHEN, CDR2 SYDVKM. This CDR3 contains 15 residues. CDR3 residues: CASSLPDRALETQYF. The CDR3 DNA is TGTGCCAGCAGTTTACCGGACAGGGCTTTGGAGACCCAGTACTTC.